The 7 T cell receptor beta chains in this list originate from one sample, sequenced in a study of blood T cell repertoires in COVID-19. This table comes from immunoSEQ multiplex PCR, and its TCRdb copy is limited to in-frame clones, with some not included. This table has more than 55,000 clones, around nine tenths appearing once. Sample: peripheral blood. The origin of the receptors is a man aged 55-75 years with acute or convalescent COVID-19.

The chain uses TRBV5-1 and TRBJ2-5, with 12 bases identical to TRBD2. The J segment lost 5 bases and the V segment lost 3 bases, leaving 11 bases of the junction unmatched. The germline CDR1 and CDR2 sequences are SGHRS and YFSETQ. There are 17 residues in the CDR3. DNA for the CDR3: TGCGCCAGCAGCTCCGGGACTAGCGGGCAGAGGAGGGAGACCCAGTACTTC. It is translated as CASSSGTSGQRRETQYF.

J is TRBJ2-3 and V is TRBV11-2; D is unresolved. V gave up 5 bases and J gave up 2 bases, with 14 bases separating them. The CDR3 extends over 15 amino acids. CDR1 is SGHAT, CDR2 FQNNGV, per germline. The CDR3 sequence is CASSRLSGNTDTQYF. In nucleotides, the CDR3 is TGTGCCAGCAGCCGTCTCAGTGGCAACACAGATACGCAGTATTTT.

CDR3 in DNA: TGTGCCTGGAGTAGCGGGAGGGTAACAGATACGCAGTATTTT. Residues: CAWSSGRVTDTQYF. V gene TRBV30 combines with J gene TRBJ2-3; 10 bases map to TRBD2. The junction had 2 bases not matched to a gene; V was cut back by 2 bases and J by 3 bases. The CDR3 extends over 14 amino acids. Germline loops: CDR1 GTSNPN, CDR2 SVGIG (reference sequence).

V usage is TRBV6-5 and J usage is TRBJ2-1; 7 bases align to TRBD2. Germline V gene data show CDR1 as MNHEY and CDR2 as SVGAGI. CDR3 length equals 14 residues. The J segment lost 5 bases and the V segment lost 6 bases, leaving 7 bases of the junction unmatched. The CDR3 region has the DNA TGTGCCAGCAGGCGGGAGTTCAGGGACAATGAGCAGTTCTTC. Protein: CASRREFRDNEQFF.

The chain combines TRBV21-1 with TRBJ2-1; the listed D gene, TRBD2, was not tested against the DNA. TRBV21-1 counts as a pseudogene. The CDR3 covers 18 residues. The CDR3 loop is CASSKYLGGPSDHNEQFF. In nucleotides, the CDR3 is TGTGCCAGCAGCAAATATTTGGGTGGCCCTAGCGACCACAATGAGCAGTTCTTC.

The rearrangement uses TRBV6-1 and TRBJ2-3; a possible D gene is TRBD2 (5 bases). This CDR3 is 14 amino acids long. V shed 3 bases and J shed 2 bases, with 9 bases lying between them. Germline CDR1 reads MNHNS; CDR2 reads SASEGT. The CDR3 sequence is CASSEGGSTDTQYF. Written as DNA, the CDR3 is TGTGCCAGCAGTGAGGGCGGGTCCACAGATACGCAGTATTTT.

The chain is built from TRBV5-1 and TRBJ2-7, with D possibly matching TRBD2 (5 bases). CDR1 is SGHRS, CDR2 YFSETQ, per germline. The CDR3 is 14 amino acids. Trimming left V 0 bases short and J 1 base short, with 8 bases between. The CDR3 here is CASSLADLSYEQYF. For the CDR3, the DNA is TGCGCCAGCAGCTTGGCGGACTTATCCTACGAGCAGTACTTC.